The 19 T cell receptor beta chains given below trace back to one sample, sequenced in a study of cytomegalovirus exposure and HLA in healthy donors. Sequencing was performed with immunoSEQ multiplex PCR; in TCRdb, only in-frame clones are kept and a portion is missing. The repertoire consists of roughly 130,000 clones, with just under 85% occurring once and the leading ten covering over 1.1%. Sequencing was performed on PBMCs. These receptors all come from a woman aged 25 to 39 in good health and CMV-seronegative.

The CDR3 protein is CAISGTGEVGELFF. As DNA, the CDR3 is TGTGCCATCAGTGGGACAGGGGAAGTCGGGGAGCTGTTTTTT. This chain links TRBV10-3 with TRBJ2-2; 9 nucleotides line up with TRBD1. Per germline, CDR1 ENHRY and CDR2 SYGVKD. Germline trimming cut 4 bases from V and 7 bases from J; bases unmatched to any gene: 4. The CDR3 contains 14 residues.

The DNA of the CDR3 is TGCAGCGTTGCGAGGGCAGGTGGTGCGCAGTATTTT. It is translated as CSVARAGGAQYF. The chain has TRBV29-1 and TRBJ2-3; D perhaps matches TRBD2 (5 bases). The CDR3 sequence is 12 residues long. Germline CDR1 and CDR2: SQVTM and ANQGSEA. V lost 4 bases, J lost 10 bases, and 15 bases lay in between.

This chain links TRBV7-6 with TRBJ2-3; no firm D call. V was trimmed by 4 bases and J by 6 bases, leaving 11 bases between them. Germline values: CDR1 SGHVS, CDR2 FNYEAQ. The CDR3 is 13 amino acids. The DNA for the CDR3 is TGTGCCAGCAGCTGGCGGTCGGGTGATACGCAGTATTTT. Translating gives CASSWRSGDTQYF.

The rearrangement uses TRBV27 and TRBJ2-1, with D possibly matching TRBD1 (8 bases). This CDR3 region has 15 residues. Per germline, CDR1 MNHEY and CDR2 SMNVEV (reference sequence). V was shortened by 7 bases and J by 9 bases, with 22 bases between the two germline ends. CDR3 nucleotides: TGTGCCAGCAATCTACAGGGGGGGCCAATCTCTGAGCAGTTCTTC. It encodes CASNLQGGPISEQFF.

This clone has just one count. The genes are TRBV2 and TRBJ1-4, with D perhaps matching TRBD1 (5 bases). Trimming pared 7 bases from V and 4 bases from J, leaving 16 bases between. The CDR3 loop spans 15 amino acids. Germline CDR1 reads SNHLY; CDR2 reads FYNNEI. CDR3 sequence (DNA): TGTGCCAGCATCGGCACAGGTCCCATTAATGAAAAACTGTTTTTT. Protein product: CASIGTGPINEKLFF.

This clone has only one observation. The gene calls are TRBV5-1 and TRBJ1-1; D is unresolved. Germline V gives CDR1 SGHRS, CDR2 YFSETQ. The V end was cut by 0 bases, the J end by 4 bases, with 13 bases between. CDR3 size: 15 residues. The CDR3 sequence: CASSLDQAKSTEAFF. The DNA of the CDR3 is TGCGCCAGCAGCTTGGATCAGGCCAAGAGCACTGAAGCTTTCTTT.

This chain links TRBV5-4 with TRBJ1-2; D uncertain. V lost 0 bases to trimming and J lost 4 bases, with 7 bases between them. In germline, CDR1 is SGHNT, CDR2 YYREEE (reference sequence). The CDR3 totals 13 residues. The CDR3 is CASSLAGGYGYTF. Written as DNA, the CDR3 is TGTGCCAGCAGCTTGGCAGGTGGCTATGGCTACACCTTC.

This clone was seen only once. The gene calls are TRBV29-1 and TRBJ2-6; no firm D call. Trimming shortened V by 3 bases and J by 3 bases, and 3 bases separated the two germline ends. This CDR3 has 12 residues. Germline V gives CDR1 SQVTM, CDR2 ANQGSEA. In nucleotides, the CDR3 is TGCAGCGTTGATCTTGGGGCCAACGTCCTGACTTTC. This encodes CSVDLGANVLTF.

CDR3 DNA: TGTGCCAGCAGTGAAGCGAGCGGGGGGGCGACAGATACGCAGTATTTT. This gives the protein CASSEASGGATDTQYF. The V gene is TRBV6-1, the J gene TRBJ2-3, with 10 bases identical to TRBD2. Germline CDR1 reads MNHNS; CDR2 reads SASEGT. The CDR3 runs to 16 residues. Germline trimming cut 0 bases from V and 3 bases from J; bases unmatched to any gene: 3.

The chain has TRBV2 and TRBJ2-7; a weak D match, TRBD1 (6 bases). The CDR3 covers 12 residues. Per germline, CDR1 SNHLY and CDR2 FYNNEI. V was cut by 4 bases and J by 3 bases, with 7 bases left in between. The DNA of the CDR3 is TGTGCCAGCAGTGCACAGGGCTACGAGCAGTACTTC. It specifies CASSAQGYEQYF.

This clone was observed a single time. This chain uses TRBV27 with TRBJ1-2, with 8 bases matching TRBD1. The trim removed 6 bases at V and 6 bases at J, leaving 9 bases unmatched. Germline CDR1 MNHEY, CDR2 SMNVEV (reference sequence). The CDR3 contains 14 residues. The CDR3 loop reads CASSLTGGMNGYTF. The CDR3 coding sequence is TGTGCCAGCAGCTTAACAGGGGGAATGAATGGCTACACCTTC.

The chain joins TRBV15 to TRBJ2-1; D may be TRBD1 (6 bases). Germline V gene sequence: CDR1 LNHNV, CDR2 YYDKDF (reference sequence). The CDR3 is 17 residues long. The germline V and J ends were trimmed by 1 base and 2 bases, with 15 bases remaining between them. In DNA, the CDR3 is TGTGCCACCAGCAGAGGGGGGCAGGGTTGGACCTACAATGAGCAGTTCTTC. Translating it yields CATSRGGQGWTYNEQFF.

This clone has just one count. The chain carries TRBV5-1 and TRBJ2-1; 9 nucleotides agree with TRBD2. J lost 3 bases, V lost 3 bases, and 4 bases had no gene match. There are 15 residues in the CDR3. Germline V gene data show CDR1 as SGHRS and CDR2 as YFSETQ. In DNA, the CDR3 is TGCGCCAGCAGCTCTAGCGGGACCGGCTACAATGAGCAGTTCTTC. This sequence encodes CASSSSGTGYNEQFF.

The chain joins TRBV25-1 to TRBJ1-1; possible D gene TRBD1, 5 bases. Per the germline V gene, CDR1 is MGHDK and CDR2 is SYGVNS. The ends were cut back, 3 bases at V and 11 bases at J, with 16 bases in the middle. The CDR3 is 13 residues long. CDR3 amino acids: CASSDLAPRGAFF. DNA for the CDR3: TGTGCCAGCAGTGACCTCGCCCCGCGGGGGGCTTTCTTT.

The chain is built from TRBV28 and TRBJ2-1, with 7 bases matching TRBD2. CDR1 and CDR2 (germline): MDHEN, SYDVKM. The CDR3 totals 13 residues. V lost 3 bases, J lost 9 bases, and 5 bases stayed unmatched. The CDR3 loop reads CASSLGGVSEQFF. CDR3 DNA sequence: TGTGCCAGCAGTTTGGGGGGGGTTTCTGAGCAGTTCTTC. Looking up the rest from reference TRBV28 and TRBJ2-1 gives the full variable domain: DVKVTQSSRYLVKRTGEKVFLECVQDMDHENMFWYRQDPGLGLRLIYFSYDVKMKEKGDIPEGYSVSREKKERFSLILESASTNQTSMYLCASSLGGVSEQFFGPGTRLTVL.

This clone came up once. This chain connects TRBV9 to TRBJ2-7; 7 nucleotides match TRBD1. The CDR3 covers 15 residues. Germline CDR1 and CDR2: SGDLS and YYNGEE. The V and J ends lost 3 bases and 3 bases, in that order; junction bases with no gene match: 9. CDR3 in amino acids: CASSAGDSYNYEQYF. The CDR3 DNA is TGTGCCAGCAGCGCAGGGGACAGTTATAACTACGAGCAGTACTTC.

This clone showed up just once. Here the CDR3 DNA reads TGTGCCTGGAACTCGGGACAGGGTAGGGCAGATACGCAGTATTTT. It yields the protein CAWNSGQGRADTQYF. The genes are TRBV30 and TRBJ2-3; TRBD1 matches at 9 bases. Germline CDR1 GTSNPN, CDR2 SVGIG (reference sequence). The V gene end was trimmed by 4 bases and the J gene end by 4 bases; junction bases not matched to a gene: 9. The CDR3 length is 15 residues.

This clone is medium-sized. Other DNA sequences in the sample encode the same CDR3. The rearrangement links TRBV6-4 to TRBJ2-3, with TRBD2 matching over 11 bases. The germline V gene has CDR1 MRHNA and CDR2 SNTAGT. The V gene end was trimmed by 0 bases and the J gene end by 4 bases; junction bases not matched to a gene: 0. CDR3 length: 15 amino acids. The CDR3 loop is CASSDSSGGADTQYF. The CDR3 coding sequence is TGTGCCAGCAGTGACTCTAGCGGGGGGGCAGATACGCAGTATTTT.

The V call is TRBV2, the J call TRBJ2-7; 10 positions match TRBD1. The CDR3 runs 15 residues. CDR1 and CDR2 from the germline V gene are SNHLY and FYNNEI. The junction had 7 bases not matched to a gene; V was cut back by 5 bases and J by 3 bases. CDR3 nucleotide sequence: TGTGCCAGCAGTACGACAGGGGGCTTTGACTACGAGCAGTACTTC. Its protein product is CASSTTGGFDYEQYF.